These T cell receptor beta chains were read from a single sample in a study of shared clonotypes between healthy human individuals. Using immunoSEQ multiplex PCR, the repertoire was profiled, and TCRdb retains in-frame clones only, with some absent. Of a few million clones listed, more than 80% were seen once; the top ten hold around 0.14%. The sequenced material came from naive CD4+ T cells sorted from blood. These receptors all stem from a man younger than 30 in good health. Both conserved end residues are part of each CDR3. The order of the fields is J gene, V gene, clone size, D gene, CDR3 DNA, CDR3 protein. The D gene is left open where the match is weak. Not all rows give a size; the values are once, few, many and, for expanded clones, a class.

j_gene: TRBJ1-2
v_gene: TRBV20-1
abundance: .
d_gene: TRBD1
CDR3nt: TGCAGTGCCCGGGACAGAACTGGCTACACCTTC
CDR3aa: CSARDRTGYTF

j_gene: TRBJ2-7
v_gene: TRBV11-2
abundance: .
d_gene: .
CDR3nt: TGTGCCAGCAGCTTAGAGTGGCGCAGTTACTACGAGCAGTACTTC
CDR3aa: CASSLEWRSYYEQYF

j_gene: TRBJ1-4
v_gene: TRBV5-1
abundance: .
d_gene: .
CDR3nt: TGCGCCAGCAGCTTGGGGGGGTCGAATGAAAAACTGTTTTTT
CDR3aa: CASSLGGSNEKLFF

j_gene: TRBJ2-3
v_gene: TRBV6-1
abundance: .
d_gene: TRBD1
CDR3nt: TGTGCCAGCAGTGAGACAGGGGACACAGATACGCAGTATTTT
CDR3aa: CASSETGDTDTQYF

j_gene: TRBJ2-5
v_gene: TRBV5-1
abundance: .
d_gene: TRBD1
CDR3nt: TGCGCCAGCAGCTCTCGGACAGGGCCCCAAGAGACCCAGTACTTC
CDR3aa: CASSSRTGPQETQYF

j_gene: TRBJ1-4
v_gene: TRBV7-8
abundance: .
d_gene: TRBD1
CDR3nt: TGTGCCAGCAGCCCGGACAGGGTTCTTAATGAAAAACTGTTTTTT
CDR3aa: CASSPDRVLNEKLFF

j_gene: TRBJ2-3
v_gene: TRBV5-1
abundance: .
d_gene: .
CDR3nt: TGCGCCAGCAGCTTGGAGGGCAAGGCCGTGAATACGCAGTATTTT
CDR3aa: CASSLEGKAVNTQYF

j_gene: TRBJ2-7
v_gene: TRBV5-4
abundance: .
d_gene: .
CDR3nt: TGTGCCAGCAGCTTGAATCTACCCGGTGCCCACGAGCAGTACTTC
CDR3aa: CASSLNLPGAHEQYF

j_gene: TRBJ2-7
v_gene: TRBV5-6
abundance: .
d_gene: .
CDR3nt: TGTGCCAGCAGCCCAATCAAGGCCAGCTACGAGCAGTACTTC
CDR3aa: CASSPIKASYEQYF

j_gene: TRBJ2-5
v_gene: TRBV2
abundance: .
d_gene: TRBD1
CDR3nt: TGTGCCAGCTTCTTCGGCACAGGGGGTGGGGAGACCCAGTACTTC
CDR3aa: CASFFGTGGGETQYF

j_gene: TRBJ1-2
v_gene: TRBV7-2
abundance: .
d_gene: .
CDR3nt: TGTGCCAGCAGCCCACGGGGGAATAACTATGGCTACACCTTC
CDR3aa: CASSPRGNNYGYTF

j_gene: TRBJ2-5
v_gene: TRBV5-4
abundance: .
d_gene: TRBD2
CDR3nt: TGTGCCAGCAGCCAGGGACTAGTGGAGGGGGAGACCCAGTACTTC
CDR3aa: CASSQGLVEGETQYF

j_gene: TRBJ2-2
v_gene: TRBV7-8
abundance: .
d_gene: TRBD2
CDR3nt: TGTGCCAGCAGGCCGCGGGGGGCAGACACCGGGGAGCTGTTTTTT
CDR3aa: CASRPRGADTGELFF

j_gene: TRBJ2-3
v_gene: TRBV7-2
abundance: once
d_gene: .
CDR3nt: TGTGCCAGCAGCAGGGCCGGGACTGCCACAGATACGCAGTATTTT
CDR3aa: CASSRAGTATDTQYF

j_gene: TRBJ2-4
v_gene: TRBV6-1
abundance: .
d_gene: TRBD1
CDR3nt: TGTGCCAGCAGGACAGGGGGGGACATTCAGTACTTC
CDR3aa: CASRTGGDIQYF

j_gene: TRBJ1-4
v_gene: TRBV5-1
abundance: .
d_gene: TRBD1
CDR3nt: TGCGCCAGCAGCTACAGGGGAGGGGCAACTAATGAAAAACTGTTTTTT
CDR3aa: CASSYRGGATNEKLFF

j_gene: TRBJ2-5
v_gene: TRBV10-1
abundance: .
d_gene: .
CDR3nt: TGCGCCAGCAGTGAGTCGTCTGGAGGGGGAGAGACCCAGTACTTC
CDR3aa: CASSESSGGGETQYF

j_gene: TRBJ2-6
v_gene: TRBV9
abundance: once
d_gene: .
CDR3nt: TGTGCCAGCAGCCCTCCCCGACTCCAGAGTTCTGGGGCCAACGTCCTGACTTTC
CDR3aa: CASSPPRLQSSGANVLTF

j_gene: TRBJ2-4
v_gene: TRBV7-2
abundance: .
d_gene: .
CDR3nt: TGTGCCAGCAGCCCACGTCAGGGGCTTATAGGAAACATTCAGTACTTC
CDR3aa: CASSPRQGLIGNIQYF

j_gene: TRBJ1-1
v_gene: TRBV18
abundance: once
d_gene: .
CDR3nt: TGTGCCAGCTCACAGGGACCGAAGAACACTGAAGCTTTCTTT
CDR3aa: CASSQGPKNTEAFF

j_gene: TRBJ1-5
v_gene: TRBV7-2
abundance: .
d_gene: .
CDR3nt: TGTGCCAGCAGCTTAGATTGGAATCAGCCCCAGCATTTT
CDR3aa: CASSLDWNQPQHF

j_gene: TRBJ2-7
v_gene: TRBV6-6
abundance: .
d_gene: .
CDR3nt: TGTGCCAGCAGCTCCACCCTAGGTGAGCAGTACTTC
CDR3aa: CASSSTLGEQYF

j_gene: TRBJ1-4
v_gene: TRBV5-1
abundance: once
d_gene: TRBD1
CDR3nt: TGCGCCAGCAGCTCACTCGGGACAGGAGATGAAAAACTGTTTTTT
CDR3aa: CASSSLGTGDEKLFF

j_gene: TRBJ2-3
v_gene: TRBV10-3
abundance: .
d_gene: TRBD2
CDR3nt: TGTGCCATCAGTCCGGGACTAGCGGGGGGTGATACGCAGTATTTT
CDR3aa: CAISPGLAGGDTQYF

j_gene: TRBJ1-1
v_gene: TRBV18
abundance: .
d_gene: .
CDR3nt: TGTGCCAGCTCACCAAGTCACAGCGAAGCTTTCTTT
CDR3aa: CASSPSHSEAFF

j_gene: TRBJ2-5
v_gene: TRBV7-9
abundance: .
d_gene: .
CDR3nt: TGTGCCAGCAGCTTAGGGGGCCTCGGGCTGACCTGGGGAGAGACCCAGTACTTC
CDR3aa: CASSLGGLGLTWGETQYF

j_gene: TRBJ1-1
v_gene: TRBV6-5
abundance: .
d_gene: .
CDR3nt: TGTGCCAGCAGCTTGCTCAGGGGAGGCGGTGAAGCTTTCTTT
CDR3aa: CASSLLRGGGEAFF

j_gene: TRBJ2-2
v_gene: TRBV4-3
abundance: .
d_gene: .
CDR3nt: TGCGCCAGCAGCCTCCGACTATCCGGGGAGCTGTTTTTT
CDR3aa: CASSLRLSGELFF

j_gene: TRBJ2-7
v_gene: TRBV30
abundance: .
d_gene: .
CDR3nt: TGTGCCTGGAGTGTATTTGGGGGAGCCGCCCGGGAGCAGTACTTC
CDR3aa: CAWSVFGGAAREQYF

j_gene: TRBJ2-7
v_gene: TRBV5-1
abundance: .
d_gene: .
CDR3nt: TGCGCCAGCAGCTTACCCGGTCCCTACGAGCAGTACTTC
CDR3aa: CASSLPGPYEQYF

j_gene: TRBJ2-1
v_gene: TRBV4-3
abundance: .
d_gene: .
CDR3nt: TGCGCCAGCAGCCAAGAGACATACAATGAGCAGTTCTTC
CDR3aa: CASSQETYNEQFF

j_gene: TRBJ1-5
v_gene: TRBV2
abundance: .
d_gene: .
CDR3nt: TGTGCCAGCAGCGATAGAGGTCAGCCCCAGCATTTT
CDR3aa: CASSDRGQPQHF

j_gene: TRBJ2-1
v_gene: TRBV7-3
abundance: .
d_gene: .
CDR3nt: TGTGCCAGCAGCTTACAGGGAAGCTCCTACAATGAGCAGTTCTTC
CDR3aa: CASSLQGSSYNEQFF

j_gene: TRBJ2-2
v_gene: TRBV18
abundance: .
d_gene: .
CDR3nt: TGTGCCAGCTCACTAGCTAGCGACACCGGGGAGCTGTTTTTT
CDR3aa: CASSLASDTGELFF

j_gene: TRBJ2-7
v_gene: TRBV29-1
abundance: .
d_gene: .
CDR3nt: TGCAGCATCCGGGACCCAGGCTACGAGCAGTACTTC
CDR3aa: CSIRDPGYEQYF